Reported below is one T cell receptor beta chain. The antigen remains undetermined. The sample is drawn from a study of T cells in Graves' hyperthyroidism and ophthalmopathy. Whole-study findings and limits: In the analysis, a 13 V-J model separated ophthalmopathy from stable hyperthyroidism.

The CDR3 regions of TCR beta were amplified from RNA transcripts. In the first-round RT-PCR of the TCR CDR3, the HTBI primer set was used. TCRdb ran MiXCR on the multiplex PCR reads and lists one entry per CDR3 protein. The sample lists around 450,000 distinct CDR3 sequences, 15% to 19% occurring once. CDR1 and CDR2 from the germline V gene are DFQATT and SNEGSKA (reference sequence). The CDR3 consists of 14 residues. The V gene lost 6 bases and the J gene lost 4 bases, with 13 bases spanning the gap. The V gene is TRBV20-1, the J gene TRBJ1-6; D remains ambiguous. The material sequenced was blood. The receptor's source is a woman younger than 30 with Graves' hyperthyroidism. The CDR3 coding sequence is TGCAGTGCCGAGGACCGAACATATAATTCACCCCTCCACTTT. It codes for CSAEDRTYNSPLHF.